The rows below give T cell receptor beta chains drawn from one sample of a study of CD8 T cells in Susac syndrome. TCRdb re-analysed the immunoSEQ multiplex PCR reads in MiXCR, keeping a single row per CDR3 protein. The sample has some 130,000 distinct CDR3 sequences, 91% seen once. The sequencing input was CD8+ T cells from PBMCs. Receptor source: a human donor with multiple sclerosis. Each CDR3 is given with its conserved first and last residue. A D gene is named only where the DNA matches it firmly. The size field is filled for only some rows; it gives once, few, many or a size class.

d_call j_call v_call clone_size cdr3_nt cdr3_aa
TRBD2 TRBJ2-2 TRBV18 NA TGTGCCAGCTCCTTTGATCGAGCGGGGCCGAACACCGGGGAGCTGTTTTTT CASSFDRAGPNTGELFF
TRBD2 TRBJ2-1 TRBV5-1 NA TGCGCCAGCAGCATGCTACTAGCGGGAGGGCCTTCAGGTTACAATGAGCAGTTCTTC CASSMLLAGGPSGYNEQFF
NA TRBJ1-2 TRBV18 NA TGTGCCAGCTCACTCCCAGAGCGGGATAGCTATGGCTACACCTTC CASSLPERDSYGYTF
NA TRBJ1-3 TRBV27 NA TGTGCCAGCAGTCTCCTTGGCCCAGGGAGAGCTGGAAACACCATATATTTT CASSLLGPGRAGNTIYF
NA TRBJ1-2 TRBV6-2/TRBV6-3 NA TGTGCCAGCAGTGGAGGGGGTTTCAACTATGGCTACACCTTC CASSGGGFNYGYTF
NA TRBJ1-2 TRBV6-5 once TGTGCCAGCAAACAGGCTCAGGTCGGCTACACCTTC CASKQAQVGYTF
TRBD2 TRBJ2-1 TRBV3-1 NA TGTGCCAGCAGCACAGTAGCGGGAGGCAGCTCCTACAATGAGCAGTTCTTC CASSTVAGGSSYNEQFF
NA TRBJ1-1 TRBV30 NA TGTGCCTGGAGTGTACTACTCACTGAAGCTTTCTTT CAWSVLLTEAFF
TRBD1 TRBJ2-2 TRBV6-1 NA TGTGCCAGCAGTGAAGTTTACAGGGGGACCGGGGAGCTGTTTTTT CASSEVYRGTGELFF
NA TRBJ2-7 TRBV7-6 NA TGTGCCAGCAGCCCGCACACTTCCAACGAGCAGTACTTC CASSPHTSNEQYF
TRBD2 TRBJ2-7 TRBV20-1 NA TGCAGTGCTGTCCCGGGACTAGCGGGTTTTTACGAGCAGTACTTC CSAVPGLAGFYEQYF
NA TRBJ2-1 TRBV29-1 NA TGCAGCGCCGACGACCTAAGCTCCTACAATGAGCAGTTCTTC CSADDLSSYNEQFF
TRBD1 TRBJ1-2 TRBV20-1 NA TGCAGTGCAAGGACAGGGGAGGCGGATGGCTACACCTTC CSARTGEADGYTF
NA TRBJ1-4 TRBV27 NA TGTGCCAGCAGGACAAGCACGGAAAAACTGTTTTTT CASRTSTEKLFF
NA TRBJ2-7 TRBV27 NA TGTGCCAGCAGTTTAATAGGGGACATACTCTACGAGCAGTACTTC CASSLIGDILYEQYF
NA TRBJ2-3 TRBV20-1 NA TGCAGTGCTAGCACATTCCGGCCGCTCCAAGTTCTGGCAGATACGCAGTATTTT CSASTFRPLQVLADTQYF
NA TRBJ1-2 TRBV28 once TGTGCCAGCAGTTTCCCCCAGGGGTCTGTGACCTTGGATGGCTACACCTTC CASSFPQGSVTLDGYTF
TRBD1 TRBJ1-1 TRBV15 NA TGTGCCACCAGCAGACCGGGACAGGGAAGGACTGAAGCTTTCTTT CATSRPGQGRTEAFF
TRBD2 TRBJ2-5 TRBV29-1 NA TGCAGCGTTGAAGATTGGTCTAGCGGGAGTTCGGGGGAGACCCAGTACTTC CSVEDWSSGSSGETQYF
NA TRBJ2-4 TRBV20-1 once TGCAGTGCTAGTCTTCAAACCAAAAACATTCAGTACTTC CSASLQTKNIQYF
NA TRBJ1-5 TRBV25-1 NA TGTGCCAGCAGTGAATACCTTGACGGGGCCGAGAGCAATCAGCCCCAGCATTTT CASSEYLDGAESNQPQHF
NA TRBJ1-1 TRBV7-9 NA TGTGCCAGCAGCAATTGGACAGACACTGAAGCTTTCTTT CASSNWTDTEAFF
NA TRBJ2-3 TRBV28 NA TGTGCCAGCTGCCGTACGGCTAGCGGACCAGGGGGCACAGATACGCAGTATTTT CASCRTASGPGGTDTQYF
TRBD2 TRBJ2-7 TRBV28 once TGTGCCAGCCTAGCGGGATCCTACGAGCAGTACTTC CASLAGSYEQYF
NA TRBJ2-1 TRBV6-5 NA TGTGCCAGCAATCCCTGGAGTACCTCCAATGAGCAGTTCTTC CASNPWSTSNEQFF
NA TRBJ2-2 TRBV7-9 once TGTGCCAGCAGTCAGATAACAGGGACCGGGGAGCTGTTTTTT CASSQITGTGELFF
NA TRBJ2-7 TRBV28 NA TGTGCCAGCACGAAAAGAGGGACACTTTCCTACGAGCAGTACTTC CASTKRGTLSYEQYF
TRBD2 TRBJ2-6 TRBV7-3 NA TGTGCCAGCAGCCTTACGTCGGGGGGGCGGCTCGGAGCCAACGTCCTGACTTTC CASSLTSGGRLGANVLTF
TRBD2 TRBJ2-7 TRBV9 NA TGTGCCAGCAGCCGTCGGCGGGAGGGCTCCTACGAGCAGTACTTC CASSRRREGSYEQYF
NA TRBJ1-1 TRBV19 NA TGTGCCAGTAGTATAGGAATGGCTGAAGCTTTCTTT CASSIGMAEAFF
TRBD2 TRBJ2-5 TRBV29-1 NA TGCAGCTTAAGACTAGCGGGGACACAAGAGACCCAGTACTTC CSLRLAGTQETQYF
NA TRBJ2-7 TRBV5-6 few TGTGCCAGCAGCTTTGGCAGCTCCTACGAGCAGTACTTC CASSFGSSYEQYF
NA TRBJ2-4 TRBV27 NA TGTGCCAGCAGCCATCCCCCTCGAGGCATTCAGTACTTC CASSHPPRGIQYF
TRBD1 TRBJ1-2 TRBV19 NA TGTGCCACCGGGGACAGCTGGGGATCTGGCTACACCTTC CATGDSWGSGYTF
NA TRBJ1-4 TRBV14 NA TGTGCCAGCAGCCCCCTCGCGGGCGCAAAACTGTTTTTT CASSPLAGAKLFF
NA TRBJ1-1 TRBV27 NA TGTGCCAGCAGTTTGTTCACGGCGGGTAGAGCTTTCTTT CASSLFTAGRAFF
NA TRBJ1-1 TRBV3-1 once TGTGCCAGCAGCCAAGGTGTGTCGGTCGGCACTGAAGCTTTCTTT CASSQGVSVGTEAFF
NA TRBJ2-7 TRBV2 NA TGTGCCAGCAGTGGGGATTACAGGGACTACGAGCAGTACTTC CASSGDYRDYEQYF
TRBD2 TRBJ2-3 TRBV7-9 NA TGTGCCAGCACTGCAGCCCGGGAGGCGCAGTATTTT CASTAAREAQYF